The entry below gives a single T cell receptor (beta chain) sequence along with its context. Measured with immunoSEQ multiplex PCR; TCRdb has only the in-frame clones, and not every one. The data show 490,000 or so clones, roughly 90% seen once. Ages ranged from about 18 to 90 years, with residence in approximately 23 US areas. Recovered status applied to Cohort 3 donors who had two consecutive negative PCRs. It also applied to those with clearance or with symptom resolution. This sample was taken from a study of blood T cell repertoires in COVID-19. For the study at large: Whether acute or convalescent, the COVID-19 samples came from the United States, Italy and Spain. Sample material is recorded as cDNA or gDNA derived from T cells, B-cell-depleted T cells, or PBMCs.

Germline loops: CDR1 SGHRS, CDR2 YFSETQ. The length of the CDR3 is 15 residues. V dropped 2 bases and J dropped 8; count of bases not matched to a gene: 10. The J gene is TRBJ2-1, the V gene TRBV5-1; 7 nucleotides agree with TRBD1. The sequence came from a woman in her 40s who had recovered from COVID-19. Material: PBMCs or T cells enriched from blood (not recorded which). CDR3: CASSLPTGFKDEQFF. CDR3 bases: TGCGCCAGCAGCTTACCGACAGGGTTTAAGGATGAGCAGTTCTTC. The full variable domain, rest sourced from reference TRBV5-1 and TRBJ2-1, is KAGVTQTPRYLIKTRGQQVTLSCSPISGHRSVSWYQQTPGQGLQFLFEYFSETQRNKGNFPGRFSGRQFSNSRSEMNVSTLELGDSALYLCASSLPTGFKDEQFFGPGTRLTVL.